Below, 7 T cell receptor beta chains from the same sample are listed, as sequenced in a study of cytomegalovirus exposure and HLA in healthy donors. Here immunoSEQ multiplex PCR was the method, and the copy in TCRdb shows in-frame clones only, minus some. Here the sample spans fewer than 85,000 clones, around 90% being singletons. Specimen: PBMCs. These receptors were obtained from a woman between 18 and 29 years old in good health and CMV-seropositive.

This chain joins TRBV9 and TRBJ2-3; unclear D gene. CDR1 and CDR2 (germline): SGDLS, YYNGEE. The CDR3 is made up of 14 amino acids. Trimming removed 0 bases from V and 4 bases from J, with 9 bases in between. The CDR3 spells CASSVGRWPDTQYF. The DNA of the CDR3 is TGTGCCAGCAGCGTAGGCAGGTGGCCAGATACGCAGTATTTT.

This clone has more than one count but fewer than ten. This chain joins TRBV6-5 and TRBJ2-7, with no clear D. V lost 0 bases to trimming and J lost 6 bases, with 9 bases between them. Germline CDR1 and CDR2: MNHEY and SVGAGI. The CDR3 spans 13 residues. DNA of the CDR3: TGTGCCAGCAGTTACTCCGCCGAGCGCGAGCAGTACTTC. Translated: CASSYSAEREQYF.

The chain is built from TRBV19 and TRBJ1-1; the D gene is possibly TRBD1 (5 bases). V lost 9 bases, J lost 7 bases, and 21 bases lay in between. The germline CDR1 and CDR2 sequences are LNHDA and SQIVND (reference sequence). This CDR3 is built from 14 residues. The CDR3, as DNA: TGTGCCAGCTCCCGGGACCCCGCGGGGAATGAAGCTTTCTTT. Its translation: CASSRDPAGNEAFF.

The chain links TRBV30 to TRBJ2-1; 7 bases are a match to TRBD2. V lost 0 bases, J lost 2 bases, and 16 bases stayed unmatched. Germline V gene lookup returns CDR1 GTSNPN and CDR2 SVGIG (reference sequence). The CDR3 consists of 19 residues. CDR3 sequence reads: CAWSVFSREIYDTYNEQFF. The CDR3 DNA is TGTGCCTGGAGTGTGTTTTCGCGGGAGATCTACGATACCTACAATGAGCAGTTCTTC. Supplemented by reference TRBV30 and TRBJ2-1, the full variable domain reads SQTIHQWPATLVQPVGSPLSLECTVEGTSNPNLYWYRQAAGRGLQLLFYSVGIGQISSEVPQNLSASRPQDRQFILSSKKLLLSDSGFYLCAWSVFSREIYDTYNEQFFGPGTRLTVL.

CDR3 amino acids: CASSIFLAAGEQFF. As DNA, the CDR3 is TGTGCCAGTAGTATATTTCTTGCGGCCGGTGAGCAGTTCTTC. V and J are TRBV19 and TRBJ2-1, with unresolved D. Germline loops: CDR1 LNHDA, CDR2 SQIVND (reference sequence). The CDR3 loop spans 14 amino acids. With 2 bases removed from V and 9 bases from J, the gap between germline ends came to 14 bases.

V usage is TRBV11-2 and J usage is TRBJ2-1, with D possibly being TRBD1 (6 bases). This CDR3 spans 17 amino acids. V was pared by 4 bases and J by 9 bases, with 25 bases between. Germline V gene sequence: CDR1 SGHAT, CDR2 FQNNGV. The CDR3 spells CASSSFNAGTSGTEQFF. As DNA, the CDR3 is TGTGCCAGCAGCTCCTTCAACGCCGGGACATCGGGCACTGAGCAGTTCTTC. Using reference TRBV11-2 and TRBJ2-1 for the parts outside the CDR3, the full variable domain is EAGVAQSPRYKIIEKRQSVAFWCNPISGHATLYWYQQILGQGPKLLIQFQNNGVVDDSQLPKDRFSAERLKGVDSTLKIQPAKLEDSAVYLCASSSFNAGTSGTEQFFGPGTRLTVL.

V and J are TRBV7-9 and TRBJ2-2; D is unclear. Germline values: CDR1 SEHNR, CDR2 FQNEAQ (reference sequence). The CDR3 has 14 residues. The V end was cut by 3 bases, the J end by 6 bases, with 11 bases between. CDR3 coding DNA: TGTGCCAGCAGCTTCAGTCAGTCTGCCGGGGAGCTGTTTTTT. Translating it yields CASSFSQSAGELFF.